This T cell receptor (beta chain) was documented in a study of beta chain features in type 1 diabetes. Study-wide background: The number of sorted cells examined across all samples was approximately 110,000,000.

The V and J ends lost 3 bases and 4 bases respectively, with 12 bases between them. Germline CDR1 SGHTA, CDR2 FQGNSA. The CDR3 sequence is 14 residues long. The study reverse transcribed the entire isolated RNA, so it sequenced expressed TCRB transcripts. Measured with immunoSEQ multiplex PCR; TCRdb has only the in-frame clones, and not every one. The table lists almost 350,000 clones, about a tenth of them singletons. Study observations and caveats: In all four CD4+ subsets, TCRB CDR3 length was significantly, moderately reduced in type 1 diabetes. Within the patient group, naive, central memory and Treg TCRB repertoires appeared more similar to each other than within healthy donors.

Concerning this clone: Its antigen is not known.

This sequence was found in a man between 25 and 39 years old with type 1 diabetes. The chain couples TRBV7-2 to TRBJ1-2, with D possibly TRBD1 on 5 matching bases. Input material: central memory CD4+ T cells from blood. Here the CDR3 reads CASSLTDRTYGYTF. In nucleotides, the CDR3 is TGTGCCAGCAGCTTGACCGACAGAACCTATGGCTACACCTTC.